The sequence of this T cell receptor beta chain was determined in a study of shared T cell receptors in the human thymus. CDR1 SGHDN and CDR2 FVKESK come from the germline V gene. There are 17 residues in the CDR3. Losses at the gene ends were 5 bases for V and 0 bases for J; bases not matched to a gene: 9. The repertoire was sequenced with immunoSEQ multiplex PCR; TCRdb's copy has only in-frame clones and lacks some. The sample comprises 600,000 or so clones, 87% of which are singletons, and 0.0094% rests with the top ten. This clone was seen only once. The same data also went into a second study, on human thymus T cells. This second report adds: Corrective cardiac operations yielded the resected thymus tissue. Thymic as well as blood repertoires seemed to favor certain V and J genes unevenly. A high degree of thymic repertoire overlap among unrelated individuals was reported in related research.

The clonotype originates from a boy under two years old with a congenital heart defect. Specimen: thymocytes. The chain joins TRBV14 to TRBJ2-1, with 8 bases aligning to TRBD2. CDR3 protein: CASSCGLAGASYNEQFF. CDR3 DNA: TGTGCCAGCAGCTGTGGGCTAGCGGGTGCCTCCTACAATGAGCAGTTCTTC.